A single sample is the source of the 13 T cell receptor beta chains below, sequenced in a study of OX40 agonist ivuxolimab in advanced cancers. This table comes from immunoSEQ multiplex PCR, and its TCRdb copy is limited to in-frame clones, with some not included. The data show approximately 82,000 clones, 94% seen once. This material consisted of CD4+ or CD8+ T cells sorted from blood, taken in a trial of the OX40 agonist ivuxolimab. All receptors come from an adult with an advanced solid tumor such as melanoma, head and neck, liver or kidney cancer.

This sequence joins TRBV5-1 and TRBJ2-2, with TRBD2 matching over 13 bases. Germline values: CDR1 SGHRS, CDR2 YFSETQ. Trimming cost V 2 bases and J 5 bases; bases outside gene matches: 6. The CDR3 covers 17 residues. The CDR3 DNA reads as TGCGCCAGCAGCTTAACTAGCGGGAGGGCTAGGACCGGGGAGCTGTTTTTT. It encodes CASSLTSGRARTGELFF.

The V and J genes are TRBV4-1 and TRBJ2-7; D assignment may be TRBD1 or TRBD2 (5 bases each). From germline, CDR1 is MGHRA and CDR2 YSYEKL. V was shortened by 1 base and J by 2 bases, with 9 bases between the two germline ends. The CDR3 spans 14 residues. CDR3 region: CASSQGRDPYEQYF. The DNA of the CDR3 is TGCGCCAGCAGCCAAGGCAGGGACCCCTACGAGCAGTACTTC.

The chain carries TRBV27 and TRBJ2-7; D is unresolved. This CDR3 has 12 amino acids. CDR1 is MNHEY and CDR2 is SMNVEV in the germline V gene (reference sequence). The V and J ends lost 3 bases and 6 bases respectively, with 9 bases between them. CDR3 bases: TGTGCCAGCAGTTTGGGTCGATCCGAGCAGTACTTC. Translating it yields CASSLGRSEQYF.

V gene TRBV10-3 combines with J gene TRBJ1-2; D gene uncertain. The CDR3 contains 12 residues. Germline V CDR1 and CDR2: ENHRY, SYGVKD. V was shortened by 6 bases and J by 4 bases, with 9 bases between the two germline ends. CDR3 protein: CAISPDGYGYTF. The CDR3 nucleotides read TGTGCCATCAGCCCGGACGGCTATGGCTACACCTTC.

The chain employs TRBV6-5 and TRBJ1-5; D perhaps matches TRBD1 (6 bases). Germline V gene sequence: CDR1 MNHEY, CDR2 SVGAGI. V was cut by 0 bases and J by 5 bases, with 11 bases left in between. The CDR3 has 15 residues. The CDR3 DNA reads TGTGCCAGCAGTTACTCACAGGGCCGTGATCAGCCCCAGCATTTT. This gives the protein CASSYSQGRDQPQHF.

This chain uses TRBV2 with TRBJ2-1; the D gene is possibly TRBD2 (5 bases). Trimming removed 3 bases at V and 6 bases at J, with 9 bases between. The CDR3 extends over 13 amino acids. Germline V gene lookup returns CDR1 SNHLY and CDR2 FYNNEI. The CDR3 protein is CASSDQGGNEQFF. Here the CDR3 DNA reads TGTGCCAGCAGTGACCAAGGAGGCAATGAGCAGTTCTTC.

The V and J genes are TRBV9 and TRBJ2-7; D gene ambiguous. The germline V gene encodes CDR1 SGDLS and CDR2 YYNGEE. The CDR3 consists of 14 residues. V was clipped by 0 bases and J by 0 bases, with 7 bases between them. CDR3 region: CASSVEHNSYEQYF. The DNA for the CDR3 is TGTGCCAGCAGCGTAGAGCACAACTCCTACGAGCAGTACTTC.

The gene calls are TRBV5-1 and TRBJ1-1; D unresolved. CDR3 length: 16 residues. CDR1 is SGHRS and CDR2 is YFSETQ in the germline V gene. V gave up 2 bases and J gave up 3 bases, with 17 bases separating them. CDR3 amino acids: CASSFIYRTLDTEAFF. CDR3 nucleotide sequence: TGCGCCAGCAGCTTTATTTACAGAACATTGGACACTGAAGCTTTCTTT.

This chain uses TRBV19 with TRBJ2-1; 8 nucleotides align to TRBD2. V shed 3 bases and J 4 bases; nucleotides not matched to a gene: 5. Per germline, CDR1 LNHDA and CDR2 SQIVND (reference sequence). This CDR3 is built from 15 residues. For the CDR3, the DNA is TGTGCCAGTAGTATGGTGGCGGGGGGATACAATGAGCAGTTCTTC. This gives the protein CASSMVAGGYNEQFF.

CDR3 sequence: CASSPGVQEAPSYGYTF. CDR3 DNA: TGTGCCAGCAGCCCGGGGGTCCAAGAGGCGCCGAGCTATGGCTACACCTTC. The V gene is TRBV5-4, the J gene TRBJ1-2, with D perhaps matching TRBD1 (5 bases). The CDR3 is made up of 17 amino acids. Germline V gene data show CDR1 as SGHNT and CDR2 as YYREEE (reference sequence). V gave up 4 bases and J gave up 4 bases, with 23 bases separating them. Full variable domain (missing parts from reference TRBV5-4 and TRBJ1-2): ETGVTQSPTHLIKTRGQQVTLRCSSQSGHNTVSWYQQALGQGPQFIFQYYREEENGRGNFPPRFSGLQFPNYSSELNVNALELDDSALYLCASSPGVQEAPSYGYTFGSGTRLTVV.

V is TRBV27 and J is TRBJ1-2; the D gene is possibly TRBD1 (6 bases). Germline CDR1 is MNHEY and CDR2 is SMNVEV (reference sequence). The CDR3 is 14 residues long. V was cut by 7 bases and J by 7 bases, with 19 bases left in between. Written as DNA, the CDR3 is TGTGCCAGCACCGAAACAGGGCAGAGTCGTGGCTACACCTTC. This encodes CASTETGQSRGYTF.

The CDR3, as DNA: TGTGCCAGCAGGCTGGCCGGGGGTAAGAGCAATCAGCCCCAGCATTTT. This gives the protein CASRLAGGKSNQPQHF. This sequence joins TRBV27 and TRBJ1-5; a weak D match, TRBD1 (5 bases). CDR3 size: 16 residues. Germline values: CDR1 MNHEY, CDR2 SMNVEV (reference sequence). V lost 6 bases, J lost 1 base, and 16 bases lay in between.

The V gene is TRBV4-1, the J gene TRBJ2-7; D remains ambiguous. With 4 bases removed from V and 2 bases from J, the gap between germline ends came to 15 bases. Germline CDR1 MGHRA, CDR2 YSYEKL. The CDR3 sequence is 15 residues long. The CDR3 region is CASSRAKDAAYEQYF. The CDR3 nucleotides read TGCGCCAGCAGCCGGGCCAAGGACGCAGCCTACGAGCAGTACTTC.